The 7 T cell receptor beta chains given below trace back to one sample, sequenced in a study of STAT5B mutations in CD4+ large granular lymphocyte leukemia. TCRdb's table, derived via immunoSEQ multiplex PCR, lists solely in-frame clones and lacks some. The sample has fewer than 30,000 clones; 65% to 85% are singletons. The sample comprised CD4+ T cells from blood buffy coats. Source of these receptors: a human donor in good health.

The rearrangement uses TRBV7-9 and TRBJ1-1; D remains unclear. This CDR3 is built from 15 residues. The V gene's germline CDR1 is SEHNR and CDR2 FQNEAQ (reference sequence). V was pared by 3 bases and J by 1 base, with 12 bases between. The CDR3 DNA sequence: TGTGCCAGCAGCTTGTTTAGAGAGTCGAACACTGAAGCTTTCTTT. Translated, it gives CASSLFRESNTEAFF.

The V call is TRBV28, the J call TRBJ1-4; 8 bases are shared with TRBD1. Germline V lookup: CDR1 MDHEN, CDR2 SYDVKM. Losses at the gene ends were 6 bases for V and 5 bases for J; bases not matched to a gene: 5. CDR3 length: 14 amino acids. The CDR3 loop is CASSYNRGNEKLFF. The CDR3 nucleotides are TGTGCCAGCAGCTATAACAGGGGGAATGAAAAACTGTTTTTT.

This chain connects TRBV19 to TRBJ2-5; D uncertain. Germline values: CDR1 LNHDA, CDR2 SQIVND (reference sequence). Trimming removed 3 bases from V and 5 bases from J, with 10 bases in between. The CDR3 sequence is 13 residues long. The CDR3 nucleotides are TGTGCCAGTAGTATCGTGGTGGGGGAGACCCAGTACTTC. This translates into CASSIVVGETQYF.

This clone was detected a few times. This CDR3 reads CASSSSYPGQGTNTEAFF. CDR3 bases: TGTGCCAGCAGTTCCTCGTACCCGGGACAAGGAACGAACACTGAAGCTTTCTTT. This chain joins TRBV27 and TRBJ1-1, with D tentatively TRBD1 (6 bases). V was cut by 4 bases and J by 1 base, with 22 bases left in between. CDR3 length equals 18 residues. The germline V gene has CDR1 MNHEY and CDR2 SMNVEV (reference sequence).

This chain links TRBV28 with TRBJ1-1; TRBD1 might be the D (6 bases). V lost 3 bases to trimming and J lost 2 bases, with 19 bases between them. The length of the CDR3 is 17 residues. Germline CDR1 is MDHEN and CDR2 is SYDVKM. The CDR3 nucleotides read TGTGCCAGCAGTTTTGCGGGGAAAGGGGGGTCTAACACTGAAGCTTTCTTT. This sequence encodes CASSFAGKGGSNTEAFF.

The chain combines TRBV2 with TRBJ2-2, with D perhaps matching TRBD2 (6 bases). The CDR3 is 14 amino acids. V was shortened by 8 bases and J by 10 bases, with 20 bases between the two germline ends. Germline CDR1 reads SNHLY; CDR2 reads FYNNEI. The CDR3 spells CASSRVIRREELFF. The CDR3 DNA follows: TGTGCCAGCTCCCGGGTCATTCGGAGGGAGGAGCTGTTTTTT. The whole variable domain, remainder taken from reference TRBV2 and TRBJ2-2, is EPEVTQTPSHQVTQMGQEVILRCVPISNHLYFYWYRQILGQKVEFLVSFYNNEISEKSEIFDDQFSVERPDGSNFTLKIRSTKLEDSAMYFCASSRVIRREELFFGEGSRLTVL.

The CDR3 DNA sequence: TGTGCCAGCAGACCGGGACAGAGCGGCACCGGGGAGCTGTTTTTT. It yields the protein CASRPGQSGTGELFF. This chain links TRBV28 with TRBJ2-2, with TRBD1 matching over 7 bases. Unmatched junction bases numbered 8, after V lost 6 bases and J lost 4 bases. The CDR3 is 15 amino acids. Germline V gives CDR1 MDHEN, CDR2 SYDVKM.